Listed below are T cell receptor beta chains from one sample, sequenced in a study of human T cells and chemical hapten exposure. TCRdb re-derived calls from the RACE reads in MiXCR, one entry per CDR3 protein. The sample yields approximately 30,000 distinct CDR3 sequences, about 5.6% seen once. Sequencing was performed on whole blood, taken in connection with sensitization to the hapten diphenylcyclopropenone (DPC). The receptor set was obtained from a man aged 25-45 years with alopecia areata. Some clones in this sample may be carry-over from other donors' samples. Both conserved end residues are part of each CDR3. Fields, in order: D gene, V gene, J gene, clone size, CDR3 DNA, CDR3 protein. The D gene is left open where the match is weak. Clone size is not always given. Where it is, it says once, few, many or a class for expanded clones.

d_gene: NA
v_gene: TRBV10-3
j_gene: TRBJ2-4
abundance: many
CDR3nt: TGTGCCATCAGTGAGTCGGGAAACAACAAAAACATTCAGTACTTC
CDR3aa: CAISESGNNKNIQYF

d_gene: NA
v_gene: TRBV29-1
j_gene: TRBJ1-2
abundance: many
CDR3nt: TGCAGCGTTGGCCAGTCCCGGGACTATGGCTACACCTTC
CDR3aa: CSVGQSRDYGYTF

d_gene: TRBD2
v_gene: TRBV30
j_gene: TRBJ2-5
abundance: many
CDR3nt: TGTGCCTGGAGTGACGGCGGGAGCTTCGGAGAGACCCAGTACTTC
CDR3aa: CAWSDGGSFGETQYF

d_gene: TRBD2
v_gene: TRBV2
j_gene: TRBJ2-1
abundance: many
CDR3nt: TGTGCCAGCATGTGGACTAGTGATTGGAATGAGCAGTTCTTC
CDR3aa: CASMWTSDWNEQFF

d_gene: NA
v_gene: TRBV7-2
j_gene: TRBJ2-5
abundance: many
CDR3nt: TGTGCCAGCAGCTCGTTCTTCGGACCGCACCAAGAGACCCAGTACTTC
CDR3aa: CASSSFFGPHQETQYF

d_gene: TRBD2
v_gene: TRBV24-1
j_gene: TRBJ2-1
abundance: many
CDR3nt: TGTGCCACCAGTAGAGCGGGAGCGGGGTACAATGAGCAGTTCTTC
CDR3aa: CATSRAGAGYNEQFF

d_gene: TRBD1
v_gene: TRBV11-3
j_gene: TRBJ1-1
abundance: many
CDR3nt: TGTGCCAGCAGCTTAGATTGGGCTGGCAGGGGGGGCACTGAAGCTTTCTTT
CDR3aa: CASSLDWAGRGGTEAFF

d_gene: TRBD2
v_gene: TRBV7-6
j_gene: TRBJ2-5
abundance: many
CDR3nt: TGTGCCAGCAGCTGGATGACTAGCGGGAGAGTTAGCCAAGAGACCCAGTACTTC
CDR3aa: CASSWMTSGRVSQETQYF

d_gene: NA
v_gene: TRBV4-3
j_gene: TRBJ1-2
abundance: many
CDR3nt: TGCGCCAGCAGCCTTCAGGGAGGGGATGGCTACACCTTC
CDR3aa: CASSLQGGDGYTF

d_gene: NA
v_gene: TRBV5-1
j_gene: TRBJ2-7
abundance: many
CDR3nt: TGCGCCAGCAGCTTGGACAGTTCCGAGCAGTACTTC
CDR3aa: CASSLDSSEQYF

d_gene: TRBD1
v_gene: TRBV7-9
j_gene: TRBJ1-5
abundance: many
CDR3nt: TGTGCCAGCGATCCCGGACAGGGCCAGCCCCAGCATTTT
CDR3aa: CASDPGQGQPQHF

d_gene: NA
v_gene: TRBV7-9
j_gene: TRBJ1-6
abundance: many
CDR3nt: TGTGCCAGCAACTCGGACAGCTATAATTCACCCCTCCACTTT
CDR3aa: CASNSDSYNSPLHF

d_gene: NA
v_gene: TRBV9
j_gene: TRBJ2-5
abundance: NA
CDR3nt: TGTGCCAGCAGCTTTCTACCAAAGGGAGAGACCCAGTACTTC
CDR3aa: CASSFLPKGETQYF

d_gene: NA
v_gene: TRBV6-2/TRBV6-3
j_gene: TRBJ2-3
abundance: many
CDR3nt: TGTGCCAGCAGTTACGGCGGTGGGGCTTCCACAGATACGCAGTATTTT
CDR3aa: CASSYGGGASTDTQYF

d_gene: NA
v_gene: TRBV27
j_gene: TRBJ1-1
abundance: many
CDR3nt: TGTGCCAGCAGTTTAGAACGGAGGAACACTGAAGCTTTCTTT
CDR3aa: CASSLERRNTEAFF

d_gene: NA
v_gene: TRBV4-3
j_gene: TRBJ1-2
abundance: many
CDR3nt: TGCGCCAGCAGCCAAGATACGGGCTATGGCTACACCTTC
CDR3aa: CASSQDTGYGYTF

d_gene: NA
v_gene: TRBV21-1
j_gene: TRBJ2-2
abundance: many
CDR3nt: TGTGCCAGCAGCAGACCTTCAGGGGGCTCGGGGGAGCTGTTTTTT
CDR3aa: CASSRPSGGSGELFF

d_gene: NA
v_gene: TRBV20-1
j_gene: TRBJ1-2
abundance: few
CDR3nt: TGCAGTGCTAGAGATCCTGGAGGCGCCAAGGGTAATGGCTACACCTTC
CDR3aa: CSARDPGGAKGNGYTF

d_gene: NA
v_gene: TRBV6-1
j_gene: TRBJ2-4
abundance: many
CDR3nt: TGTGCCAGCAGTGAAGTGAGCCGACTAGCCAAAAACATTCAGTACTTC
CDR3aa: CASSEVSRLAKNIQYF

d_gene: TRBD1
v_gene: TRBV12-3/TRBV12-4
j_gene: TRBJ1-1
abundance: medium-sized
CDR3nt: TGTGCCAGCAGCTCCGGGGACAGGAACACTGAAGCTTTCTTT
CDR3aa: CASSSGDRNTEAFF

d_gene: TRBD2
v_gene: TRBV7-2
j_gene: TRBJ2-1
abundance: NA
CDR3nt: TGTGCCAGCCCGGGGGGTCGGAACAATGAGCAGTTATTC
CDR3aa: CASPGGRNNEQLF

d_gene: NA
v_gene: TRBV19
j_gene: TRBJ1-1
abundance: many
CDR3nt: TGTGCCAGTAGTGCGGGGGGGTATGAAGCTTTCTTT
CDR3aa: CASSAGGYEAFF

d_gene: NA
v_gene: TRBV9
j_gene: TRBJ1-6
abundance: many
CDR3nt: TGTGCCAGCAGTGCAAAAGATAATTCACCCCTCCACTTT
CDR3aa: CASSAKDNSPLHF

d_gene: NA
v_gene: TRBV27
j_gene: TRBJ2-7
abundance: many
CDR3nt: TGTGCCAGCAGTCCCTCTGAGTACGAGCAGTACTTC
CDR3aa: CASSPSEYEQYF